A selection of T cell receptor beta chains follows, all from one sample in a study of T cells after yellow fever vaccination. TCRdb recomputed calls from the 5' RACE reads with MiXCR, one row per CDR3 protein. The table has some 500,000 distinct CDR3 sequences, roughly 12% seen once. The source was PBMCs, collected on the day of the yellow fever booster vaccination. The source of these receptors is a man aged 25-45 years who received the YFV17D yellow fever vaccine. Each CDR3 is given with its conserved first and last residue. The order of the fields is V gene, clone size, D gene, J gene, CDR3 DNA, CDR3 protein. D genes are given only for firm matches. Rows may omit the clone size; those that give it use once, few, many or a size class.

v_call: TRBV18; clone_size: -; d_call: TRBD1; j_call: TRBJ1-6; cdr3_nt: TGTGCCAGCTCACCAAGGCGAGGACAGGGGAATTCACCCCTCCACTTT; cdr3_aa: CASSPRRGQGNSPLHF
v_call: TRBV29-1; clone_size: few; d_call: TRBD2; j_call: TRBJ2-7; cdr3_nt: TGCAGCGTTGCCCAGATAGCGGGAGGCTACGAGCAGTACTTC; cdr3_aa: CSVAQIAGGYEQYF
v_call: TRBV20-1; clone_size: few; d_call: -; j_call: TRBJ1-1; cdr3_nt: TGCAGTGCTAGTTCGACAATAATGAACACTGAAGCTTTCTTT; cdr3_aa: CSASSTIMNTEAFF
v_call: TRBV7-2; clone_size: -; d_call: -; j_call: TRBJ1-2; cdr3_nt: TGTGCCAGCAGCCCCAGCTATGGCTACACCTTC; cdr3_aa: CASSPSYGYTF
v_call: TRBV25-1; clone_size: -; d_call: -; j_call: TRBJ1-4; cdr3_nt: TGTGCCAGCAGTGTAGGAGGGGAAGGCGAAAAACTGTTTTTT; cdr3_aa: CASSVGGEGEKLFF
v_call: TRBV7-8; clone_size: -; d_call: TRBD1; j_call: TRBJ2-5; cdr3_nt: TGTGCCAGCAGCCTACGTCCGTTCGGGACAGGGTCGTTGACCCAGTACTTC; cdr3_aa: CASSLRPFGTGSLTQYF
v_call: TRBV6-5; clone_size: many; d_call: -; j_call: TRBJ2-1; cdr3_nt: TGTGCCAGCAGTTACGGGCCCACCAACGTTGCTGAGCAGTTCTTC; cdr3_aa: CASSYGPTNVAEQFF
v_call: TRBV14; clone_size: once; d_call: TRBD2; j_call: TRBJ2-1; cdr3_nt: TGTGCCAGCAGCCTGGGGACTAGCGGGAGTCCTCGACATGAGCAGTTCTTC; cdr3_aa: CASSLGTSGSPRHEQFF
v_call: TRBV29-1; clone_size: -; d_call: TRBD2; j_call: TRBJ2-2; cdr3_nt: TGCAGCGCATTGGGGGGGGGTCCCGGGGAGCTGTTTTTT; cdr3_aa: CSALGGGPGELFF
v_call: TRBV12-3/TRBV12-4; clone_size: few; d_call: -; j_call: TRBJ1-5; cdr3_nt: TGTGCCAGCAGTTTTAGCAGGGAAGTACAGCCCCAGCATTTT; cdr3_aa: CASSFSREVQPQHF